This T cell receptor (beta chain) was retrieved from a study of blood T cell repertoires in COVID-19. J was trimmed by 4 bases and V by 0 bases; bases with no gene match: 5. The V gene's germline CDR1 is SGHRS and CDR2 YFSETQ. The CDR3 runs to 16 residues. Only in-frame clones appear in the TCRdb table, and some are missing; sequencing was by immunoSEQ multiplex PCR. This sample has around 330,000 clones; 85% occur once, and the top ten carry under 2%. Exposed participants encountered a COVID-19 case during the 2 weeks preceding study entry. This rearrangement joins TRBV5-1 to TRBJ2-2, with 8 bases aligning to TRBD1. Sequenced input: PBMCs or T cells enriched from blood (not recorded which). This TCR was recovered from a woman in her 30s who had been exposed to COVID-19. CDR3 DNA sequence: TGCGCCAGCAGCTTGGTAGGCAGGGGGCGCACCGGGGAGCTGTTTTTT. Translated, it gives CASSLVGRGRTGELFF.